This TCR beta chain was captured in a study of T cells in Graves' hyperthyroidism and ophthalmopathy. Across the whole study: Peripheral blood samples were taken at initial diagnosis, prior to any treatment. Study observations and caveats: A model of 13 V-J pairs discriminated ophthalmopathy from stable hyperthyroidism.

Germline V gives CDR1 KGHSH, CDR2 LQKENI. The CDR3 totals 18 residues. J gave up 0 bases and V 2 bases, and 6 bases lay outside the gene matches. About this clonotype: The antigen remains undetermined.

RNA transcripts yielded amplified TCR beta CDR3 regions. TCR CDR3 regions were first amplified by RT-PCR with HTBI primers. TCRdb called the multiplex PCR reads again in MiXCR, with one record for every CDR3 protein. The table records 550,000 to 800,000 distinct CDR3 sequences, 15% to 20% of them present only once. The receptor's source is a man aged 45 to 65 with Graves' hyperthyroidism. Sequenced input: blood. The J gene is TRBJ2-1, the V gene TRBV18, with 11 nucleotides matching TRBD2. The CDR3 region is CASSPIAGGPTSYNEQFF. The CDR3 coding sequence is TGTGCCAGCTCACCAATAGCGGGAGGGCCTACCTCCTACAATGAGCAGTTCTTC.